This passage covers 7 T cell receptor beta chains from one sample sequenced in a study of blood T cells in healthy people across ages. Primers used in a second PCR of roughly 7 to 11 cycles were a sample-barcoded 5' primer and a J-beta primer mix. One entry per CDR3 protein, called by TCRdb with MiXCR from the 5' RACE reads. The table records about 1.7 million distinct CDR3 sequences, 28% of them present only once. What was sequenced was blood. The receptors were gathered from a woman aged 30 to 39 in good health.

This clonotype was found many times. V usage is TRBV29-1 and J usage is TRBJ2-1, with 13 bases aligning to TRBD2. The CDR3 covers 13 residues. Germline V lookup: CDR1 SQVTM, CDR2 ANQGSEA. V lost 8 bases and J lost 9; bases outside the gene matches: 7. The CDR3: CSRLAGGGGEQFF. CDR3 nucleotide sequence: TGCAGCCGACTAGCGGGGGGAGGAGGTGAGCAGTTCTTC.

The rearrangement joins TRBV20-1 to TRBJ2-7; TRBD2 matches 8 bases. Germline-derived CDR1 and CDR2 are DFQATT and SNEGSKA (reference sequence). Trimming removed 6 bases from V and 4 bases from J; junction bases left unmatched: 14. This CDR3 spans 15 amino acids. The CDR3 bases are TGCAGTGCGGGACTAGGTAACAGGGCGACGTACGAGCAGTACTTC. This gives the protein CSAGLGNRATYEQYF.

On this clonotype: One base away lies a much larger clone, so this may be a sequencing read error. The chain employs TRBV29-1 and TRBJ2-1; maybe TRBD2 (6 bases). The CDR3 extends over 13 amino acids. The germline V and J ends were trimmed by 1 base and 7 bases, with 11 bases remaining between them. The germline gives CDR1 SQVTM, CDR2 ANQGSEA. Here the CDR3 reads CSVEGWRANEQFF. The DNA for the CDR3 is TGCAGCGTTGAAGGCTGGAGGGCGAATGAGCAGTTCTTC.

This clonotype has more than one count but fewer than ten. V and J are TRBV5-1 and TRBJ2-2, with D possibly being TRBD1 or TRBD2 (5 bases each). The germline V and J ends were trimmed by 0 bases and 4 bases, with 10 bases remaining between them. This CDR3 is 15 amino acids long. Germline values: CDR1 SGHRS, CDR2 YFSETQ. The CDR3 DNA sequence: TGCGCCAGCAGCTTGGAGGGGACGGTCACCGGGGAGCTGTTTTTT. This gives the protein CASSLEGTVTGELFF.

This clonotype was observed a few times. The chain couples TRBV20-1 to TRBJ2-1; D not resolved. Trimming took 3 bases from V and 0 from J, leaving 15 bases between them. The CDR3 extends over 16 amino acids. Germline lookup yields CDR1 DFQATT and CDR2 SNEGSKA (reference sequence). In DNA form, the CDR3 reads TGCAGTGCTAGTTCTTCAGAGGTGAGCTCCTACAATGAGCAGTTCTTC. Translation gives CSASSSEVSSYNEQFF.

This clonotype was picked up many times. CDR3 nucleotide sequence: TGTGCCAGCAGCCCCGGGCCCGAGTCTAACTATGGCTACACCTTC. Amino acids: CASSPGPESNYGYTF. The chain combines TRBV7-2 with TRBJ1-2; the D is unclear. From germline, CDR1 is SGHTA and CDR2 FQGNSA. This CDR3 has 15 residues. The germline V and J ends were trimmed by 5 bases and 0 bases, with 13 bases remaining between them.

This sequence joins TRBV12-3 or TRBV12-4 and TRBJ2-3; D is ambiguous. The ends were cut back, 10 bases at V and 3 bases at J, with 11 bases in the middle. There are 12 residues in the CDR3. CDR3: CATRPGTDTQYF. The CDR3 DNA reads TGTGCCACCCGCCCTGGGACAGATACGCAGTATTTT.